Below are 8 T cell receptor beta chains sequenced from a single sample in a study of human T cells and chemical hapten exposure. TCRdb recomputed calls from the RACE reads with MiXCR, one row per CDR3 protein. The data hold roughly 360,000 distinct CDR3 sequences, with about 4.8% observed a single time. Time point noted: patch test 1, 2 weeks after DPC sensitization. Treatment meaning: therapeutic diphenylcyclopropenone sensitization with weekly scalp DPC. This sample comprised whole blood, obtained in connection with sensitization to the hapten diphenylcyclopropenone (DPC). All receptors come from a woman aged 50 to 60 with alopecia areata. Some clones in this sample may be carry-over from other donors' samples.

The gene calls are TRBV12-3 or TRBV12-4 and TRBJ1-2; D is unclear. This CDR3 contains 14 residues. Between the trimmed V and J ends, which lost 3 bases and 4 bases, there was a span of 12 bases. This CDR3 is CASSFRGFGYGYTF. In DNA, the CDR3 is TGTGCCAGCAGTTTTCGAGGATTCGGCTATGGCTACACCTTC.

This clonotype occurred many times. The gene calls are TRBV4-1 and TRBJ2-7, with D unresolved. V was pared by 4 bases and J by 4 bases, with 17 bases between. Per the germline V gene, CDR1 is MGHRA and CDR2 is YSYEKL. CDR3 length: 15 residues. The CDR3 coding sequence is TGCGCCAGCAGCCCAACAAGGGATGGTGGGTACGAGCAGTACTTC. This encodes CASSPTRDGGYEQYF.

This clonotype was seen many times. This sequence joins TRBV2 and TRBJ2-1, with unresolved D. Germline-derived CDR1 and CDR2 are SNHLY and FYNNEI. This CDR3 region has 15 residues. V shed 2 bases and J shed 2 bases, with 10 bases lying between them. The chain's CDR3 is CASSESHWTYNEQFF. The CDR3 nucleotides are TGTGCCAGCAGTGAAAGTCATTGGACCTACAATGAGCAGTTCTTC.

This clonotype was observed many times. The chain is built from TRBV7-2 and TRBJ2-1; the D call may be TRBD1 or TRBD2 (5 bases each). CDR1 and CDR2 (germline): SGHTA, FQGNSA. Trimming left V 4 bases short and J 8 bases short, with 6 bases between. This CDR3 has 11 amino acids. The CDR3 region is CASSWGYEQFF. For the CDR3, the DNA is TGTGCCAGCAGCTGGGGGTATGAGCAGTTCTTC.

This clonotype was seen a few times. V and J are TRBV6-1 and TRBJ2-6; 8 bases are a match to TRBD1. The CDR3 has 18 amino acids. CDR1 is MNHNS and CDR2 is SASEGT in the germline V gene. V shed 6 bases, J shed 0 bases, and the junction held 10 bases outside the gene matches. CDR3 nucleotides: TGTGCCAGCAGCGGCCGAGGACAGGGCCTCTCTGGGGCCAACGTCCTGACTTTC. Its protein product is CASSGRGQGLSGANVLTF.

This clonotype has a count of ten or more. The chain combines TRBV12-3 or TRBV12-4 with TRBJ2-3, with D possibly matching TRBD2 (6 bases). CDR3 length equals 15 residues. V was pared by 7 bases and J by 2 bases, with 16 bases between. In DNA, the CDR3 is TGTGCCAGCACCCTCCTGGGGGGAACCACAGATACGCAGTATTTT. Encoded protein: CASTLLGGTTDTQYF.

The genes are TRBV11-2 and TRBJ2-7, with 10 bases matching TRBD2. Germline V gene lookup returns CDR1 SGHAT and CDR2 FQNNGV. Losses at the gene ends were 2 bases for V and 4 bases for J; bases not matched to a gene: 14. CDR3 length: 18 residues. The CDR3 DNA is TGTGCCAGCAGCTTATGGAGGACTAGCGGTCTTATAGGGTACGAGCAGTACTTC. It specifies CASSLWRTSGLIGYEQYF.

The rearrangement links TRBV15 to TRBJ2-1; 8 positions agree with TRBD2. CDR3 length equals 15 residues. J gave up 8 bases and V 4 bases, and 10 bases lay outside the gene matches. Germline V gene data show CDR1 as LNHNV and CDR2 as YYDKDF (reference sequence). The CDR3 sequence: CATSNPGTSKDEQFF. CDR3 DNA: TGTGCCACCAGCAACCCCGGGACTAGTAAGGATGAGCAGTTCTTC.